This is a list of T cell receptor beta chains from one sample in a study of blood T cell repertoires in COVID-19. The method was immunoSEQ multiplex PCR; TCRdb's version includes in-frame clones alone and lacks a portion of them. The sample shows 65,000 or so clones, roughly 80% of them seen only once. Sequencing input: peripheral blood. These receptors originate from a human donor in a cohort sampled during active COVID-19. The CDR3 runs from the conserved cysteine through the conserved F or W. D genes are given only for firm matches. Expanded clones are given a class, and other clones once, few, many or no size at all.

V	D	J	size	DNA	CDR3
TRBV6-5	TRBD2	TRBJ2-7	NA	TGTGCCAGCAGACTAGCGGGGGGGAGCTCCTACGAGCAGTACTTC	CASRLAGGSSYEQYF
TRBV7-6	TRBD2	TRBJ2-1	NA	TGTGCCAGCAGCTTAGCGCTAGCGGGAGAGAATGAGCAGTTCTTC	CASSLALAGENEQFF
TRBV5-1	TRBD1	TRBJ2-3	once	TGCGCCAGCAGCTTGGATGCAGGGGGTGGCACAGATACGCAGTATTTT	CASSLDAGGGTDTQYF
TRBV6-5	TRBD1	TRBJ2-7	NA	TGTGCCAGCAGTAGCCGGGACAGGGTTTACGAGCAGTACTTC	CASSSRDRVYEQYF
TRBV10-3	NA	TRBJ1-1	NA	TGTGCCATCAGTGAGCAGGACACAACCGTCGGGGAAGCTTTCTTT	CAISEQDTTVGEAFF
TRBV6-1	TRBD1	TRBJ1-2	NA	TGTGCCAGCAGTGGAGGGACAGGTCGCTTTAACTATGGCTACACCTTC	CASSGGTGRFNYGYTF
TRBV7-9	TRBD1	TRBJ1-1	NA	TGTGCCAGCAGCGACCGGGACAGGGGCATGAACACTGAAGCTTTCTTT	CASSDRDRGMNTEAFF
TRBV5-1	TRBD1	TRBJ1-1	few	TGCGCCAGCAGCCCGGGGACAGCCAACACTGAAGCTTTCTTT	CASSPGTANTEAFF
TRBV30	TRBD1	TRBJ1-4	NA	TGTGCCTGGATCCGACAGGGGCCCACTAATGAAAAACTGTTTTTT	CAWIRQGPTNEKLFF
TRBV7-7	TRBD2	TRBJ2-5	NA	TGTGCTAGCAGTCAAGGACTAGCGGGGGGCCAAGAGACCCAGTACTTC	CASSQGLAGGQETQYF
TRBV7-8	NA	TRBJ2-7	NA	TGTGCCAGCAGCTACAGACCCGGCAGGGACGAGCAGTACTTC	CASSYRPGRDEQYF
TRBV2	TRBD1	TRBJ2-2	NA	TGTGCCAGCAGGGTGTCAGGGGGCTCCGGGGAGCTGTTTTTT	CASRVSGGSGELFF
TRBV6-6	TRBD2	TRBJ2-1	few	TGTGCCAGCAGTTACTCGATGGCAGGGAGGGATGAGCAGTTCTTC	CASSYSMAGRDEQFF
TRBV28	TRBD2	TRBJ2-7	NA	TGTGCCAGCCATCTAGCGGGAGGCCTCAGGGAGCAGTACTTC	CASHLAGGLREQYF
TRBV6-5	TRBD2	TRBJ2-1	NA	TGTGCCAGCAGACTAGCGGGAGCGTACAATGAGCAGTTCTTC	CASRLAGAYNEQFF
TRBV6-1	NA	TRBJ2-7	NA	TGTGCCAGCAGTGAAACGTCACAGGGAAACTACGAGCAGTACTTC	CASSETSQGNYEQYF
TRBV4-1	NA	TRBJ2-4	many	TGCGCCAGCAGCCACGGGGAGCCCCTCCGGAACATTCAGTACTTC	CASSHGEPLRNIQYF
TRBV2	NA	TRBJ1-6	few	TGTGCCAGCAGCCCCATCGGGGTAAATAATTCACCCCTCCACTTT	CASSPIGVNNSPLHF
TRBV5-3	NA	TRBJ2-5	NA	TGTGCCAGAAGCTCTCGGGAGACCCAGTACTTC	CARSSRETQYF
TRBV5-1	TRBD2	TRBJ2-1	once	TGCGCCAGCAGCCCCCGGAGCGGGAAAGAGGGTGAGCAGTTCTTC	CASSPRSGKEGEQFF
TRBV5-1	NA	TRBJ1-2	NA	TGCGCCAGCAGCTTGGAACCAAGGGGCTATGGCTACACCTTC	CASSLEPRGYGYTF
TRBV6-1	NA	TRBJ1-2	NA	TGTGCCAGCAGTGAAGCTTCAGGGATTGGCTACACCTTC	CASSEASGIGYTF
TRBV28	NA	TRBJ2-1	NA	TGTGCCAGCAAGGGTAGCGGAGACAATGAGCAGTTCTTC	CASKGSGDNEQFF
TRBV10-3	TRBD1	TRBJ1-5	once	TGTGCCATCAGTGACTCCGGGGACAGGGGACAGCCCCAGCATTTT	CAISDSGDRGQPQHF
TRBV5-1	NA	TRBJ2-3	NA	TGCGCCAGCAGCTTTGGTAGAAGCACAGATACGCAGTATTTT	CASSFGRSTDTQYF
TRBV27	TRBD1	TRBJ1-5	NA	TGTGCCAGCAGTCCGGGGACAGGGAGCAATCAGCCCCAGCATTTT	CASSPGTGSNQPQHF
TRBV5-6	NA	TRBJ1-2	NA	TGTGCCAGCAGCCTCGGGGTTCCCTATGGCTACACCTTC	CASSLGVPYGYTF
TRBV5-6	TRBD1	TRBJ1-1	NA	TGTGCCAGCAGCTTGGATGAGGGGGCCGAAGCTTTCTTT	CASSLDEGAEAFF
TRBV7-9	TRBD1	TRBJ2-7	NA	TGTGCCAGCATCTCTTCGACAGGGATGCAGTACTTC	CASISSTGMQYF
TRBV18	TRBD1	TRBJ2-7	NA	TGTGCCAGCTCTGAAGGACAGGACTACGAGCAGTACTTC	CASSEGQDYEQYF
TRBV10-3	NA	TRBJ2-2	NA	TGTGCCATCAGTGGGTCCTTACTAGCAGGCGGGGAGCTGTTTTTT	CAISGSLLAGGELFF
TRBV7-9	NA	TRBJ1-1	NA	TGTGCCAGCAGCTTAGCCGGGGGGATCAACACTGAAGCTTTCTTT	CASSLAGGINTEAFF
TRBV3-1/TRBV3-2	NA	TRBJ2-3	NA	TGTGCCAGCAGCCGTGCGGCGTGGCGCACAGATACGCAGTATTTT	CASSRAAWRTDTQYF
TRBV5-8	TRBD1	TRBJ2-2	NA	TGTGCCAGCAGACCGACAGGGGACACCGGGGAGCTGTTTTTT	CASRPTGDTGELFF
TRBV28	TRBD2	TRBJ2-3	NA	TGTGCCAGCAGGGCGGGAGGCCGTACAGATACGCAGTATTTT	CASRAGGRTDTQYF
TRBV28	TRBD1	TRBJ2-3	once	TGTGCCAGCTACGGACAGGAAGCAGATACGCAGTATTTT	CASYGQEADTQYF
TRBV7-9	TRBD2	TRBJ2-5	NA	TGTGCCAGCAGCCGCGGGAGACTGTTGGAGACCCAGTACTTC	CASSRGRLLETQYF
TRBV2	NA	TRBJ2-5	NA	TGTGCCAGCAGCCCCGACAGGAACCAAGAGACCCAGTACTTC	CASSPDRNQETQYF
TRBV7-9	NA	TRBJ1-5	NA	TGTGCCAGCAGCTTCGGGGTTAATCAGCCCCAGCATTTT	CASSFGVNQPQHF
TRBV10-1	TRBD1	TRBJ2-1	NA	TGCGCCAGCAGTGGGGCTGAGGGACAGCGCAATGAGCAGTTCTTC	CASSGAEGQRNEQFF
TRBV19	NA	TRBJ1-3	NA	TGTGCCAGTAGTATAACATCAGACTCTGGAAACACCATATATTTT	CASSITSDSGNTIYF
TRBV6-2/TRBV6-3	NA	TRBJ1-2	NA	TGTGCCAGCAGTTACTTGTCAGGGCGTAACTATGGCTACACCTTC	CASSYLSGRNYGYTF
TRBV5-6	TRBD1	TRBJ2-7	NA	TGTGCCAGCAGCAGAGGGACAGGGCTCGAGCAGTACTTC	CASSRGTGLEQYF
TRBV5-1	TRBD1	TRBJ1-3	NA	TGCGCCAGCAGCCCCGAGACAGGGCGGTCTGGAAACACCATATATTTT	CASSPETGRSGNTIYF
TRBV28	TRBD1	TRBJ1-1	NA	TGTGCCAGCAGTCCACAAAGGGGACAGGGAAGAACTGAAGCTTTCTTT	CASSPQRGQGRTEAFF
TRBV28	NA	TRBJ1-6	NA	TGTGCCAGCAGTTCCCGGGGGATTCCCCTCCACTTT	CASSSRGIPLHF
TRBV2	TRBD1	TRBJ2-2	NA	TGTGCCAGCAGTGAAGCTTTGGACAGGGGAAACACCGGGGAGCTGTTTTTT	CASSEALDRGNTGELFF
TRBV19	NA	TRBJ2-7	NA	TGTGCCAGTAAAGACAAAGACTACGAGCAGTACTTC	CASKDKDYEQYF
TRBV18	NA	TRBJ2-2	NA	TGTGCCAGCTCACCAAATAGCGGCACCGGGGAGCTGTTTTTT	CASSPNSGTGELFF
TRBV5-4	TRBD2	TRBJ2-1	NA	TGTGCCAGCAGCCGGACTAGCGGGGCCCTAGATGAGCAGTTCTTC	CASSRTSGALDEQFF
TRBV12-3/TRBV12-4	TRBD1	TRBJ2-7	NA	TGTGCCAGCAGTTTGAGGTTAGGGACAGGGTTGTCCTTC	CASSLRLGTGLSF
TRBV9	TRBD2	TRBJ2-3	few	TGTGCCAGCAGCGTAGCTACGGCGGGGGGGCCGGTAGATACGCAGTATTTT	CASSVATAGGPVDTQYF
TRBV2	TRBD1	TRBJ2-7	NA	TGTGCCAGCAGTCCAGGGGGCCTCGAGCAGTACTTC	CASSPGGLEQYF
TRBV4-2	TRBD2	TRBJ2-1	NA	TGTGCCAGCAGCCTCCGGGGGGGGGACCCGCCGCATGAGCAGTTCTTC	CASSLRGGDPPHEQFF
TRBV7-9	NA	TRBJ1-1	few	TGTGCCAGCTCCGTCATGGAGGGACAAGCTTTCTTT	CASSVMEGQAFF
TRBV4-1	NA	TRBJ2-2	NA	TGCGCCAGCAGCCAAGAGGCGCGGTTCGTCGGGGAGCTGTTTTTT	CASSQEARFVGELFF
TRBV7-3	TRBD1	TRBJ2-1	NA	TGTGCCAGCAGCTCCCGGACAGGGTATTTCAATGAGCAGTTCTTC	CASSSRTGYFNEQFF